This entry lists 20 T cell receptor beta chains sequenced from one sample in a study of human T cells and chemical hapten exposure (dated by TCRdb to about 2021). What this sample's time point label stands for: patch test 1, 2 weeks after DPC sensitization. The treatment or condition label, as the study defines it: therapeutic diphenylcyclopropenone sensitization with weekly scalp DPC. Library generation was performed with RACE. TCRdb records NextSeq 500 as the sequencer. Starting from the raw public reads, TCRdb applied fastp trimming at Q25, assembled clones with MiXCR and retained in-frame beta chains. Each entry merges the rows of one CDR3 protein and shows their most common DNA and genes. The sample data list about 360,000 distinct CDR3 sequences, and roughly 4.8% of these were observed just once. The ten largest make up approximately 2.5% of the sample. The sequencing used whole blood, collected in connection with sensitization to the hapten diphenylcyclopropenone (DPC). The origin of the receptors is a woman aged 50 to 60 with alopecia areata. Some clones in this sample may be carry-over from other donors' samples.

This clonotype was seen a few times. The CDR3 is CASSLAWTGPEDIQYF. The CDR3 nucleotides read TGTGCCAGCAGTTTAGCCTGGACAGGGCCAGAGGACATTCAGTACTTC. The genes are TRBV12-3 or TRBV12-4 and TRBJ2-4; 8 nucleotides align to TRBD1. This CDR3 spans 16 amino acids. Unmatched junction bases numbered 9, after V lost 0 bases and J lost 8 bases.

This clonotype was recorded at least ten times. The chain combines TRBV18 with TRBJ1-2; D not certain. Trimming removed 1 base at V and 5 bases at J, with 11 bases between. Germline CDR1 KGHSH, CDR2 LQKENI. The CDR3 runs 14 residues. CDR3 nucleotides: TGTGCCAGCTCACCACAGGACGGACTTTATGGCTACACCTTC. It yields the protein CASSPQDGLYGYTF. Filled out from reference TRBV18 and TRBJ1-2, the complete variable domain reads NAGVMQNPRHLVRRRGQEARLRCSPMKGHSHVYWYRQLPEEGLKFMVYLQKENIIDESGMPKERFSAEFPKEGPSILRIQQVVRGDSAAYFCASSPQDGLYGYTFGSGTRLTVV.

There are many counts of this clonotype. The rearrangement joins TRBV6-1 to TRBJ1-5; 12 bases align to TRBD1. The CDR3 sequence is 18 residues long. Germline values: CDR1 MNHNS, CDR2 SASEGT. Trimming took 5 bases from V and 2 from J; bases not matched to a gene: 10. The CDR3 loop reads CASSRGTGGPRGNQPQHF. The CDR3 nucleotides are TGTGCCAGCAGTAGAGGGACAGGGGGCCCGCGAGGCAATCAGCCCCAGCATTTT.

V and J are TRBV9 and TRBJ1-4, with D perhaps matching TRBD1 (6 bases). Trimming removed 4 bases from V and 0 bases from J, with 10 bases in between. The CDR3 spans 15 residues. CDR1 is SGDLS, CDR2 YYNGEE, per germline. This CDR3 reads CASSISGATNEKLFF. The CDR3 DNA reads as TGTGCCAGCAGCATCTCAGGGGCAACTAATGAAAAACTGTTTTTT. The full variable domain, rest sourced from reference TRBV9 and TRBJ1-4, is DSGVTQTPKHLITATGQRVTLRCSPRSGDLSVYWYQQSLDQGLQFLIQYYNGEERAKGNILERFSAQQFPDLHSELNLSSLELGDSALYFCASSISGATNEKLFFGSGTQLSVL.

This clonotype came up many times. The chain employs TRBV10-2 and TRBJ2-1; 8 nucleotides line up with TRBD2. The CDR3 runs to 14 residues. Germline V gene sequence: CDR1 WSHSY, CDR2 SAAADI. V gave up 6 bases and J gave up 2 bases; unmatched junction bases: 3. The CDR3 nucleotides are TGCGCCAGCAGGGCCGGGGGGGCCTACAATGAGCAGTTCTTC. It translates to CASRAGGAYNEQFF.

This clonotype was picked up many times. The V gene is TRBV2, the J gene TRBJ2-3; TRBD2 aligns across 13 bases. V was pared by 6 bases and J by 7 bases, with 7 bases of the junction left unmatched. The length of the CDR3 is 15 residues. The germline V gene encodes CDR1 SNHLY and CDR2 FYNNEI. The chain's CDR3 is CASRVGLAGENTQYF. The DNA for the CDR3 is TGTGCCAGCAGGGTAGGACTAGCGGGGGAGAATACGCAGTATTTT.

The genes are TRBV7-9 and TRBJ2-3; 7 nucleotides align to TRBD2. This CDR3 is built from 15 residues. The trim removed 4 bases at V and 2 bases at J, leaving 6 bases unmatched. Germline lookup yields CDR1 SEHNR and CDR2 FQNEAQ (reference sequence). The CDR3 nucleotides are TGTGCCAGCAGCTCCCGCCTAGCGGTCACAGATACGCAGTATTTT. The encoded protein is CASSSRLAVTDTQYF.

The rearrangement joins TRBV5-1 to TRBJ2-3; no clear D. Germline V gene lookup returns CDR1 SGHRS and CDR2 YFSETQ. V was cut by 0 bases and J by 2 bases, with 10 bases left in between. The CDR3 runs 15 residues. This CDR3 is CASSLAGDVTDTQYF. DNA for the CDR3: TGCGCCAGCAGCTTGGCTGGGGATGTCACAGATACGCAGTATTTT.

This clonotype was seen repeatedly, ten times or more. The rearrangement joins TRBV20-1 to TRBJ1-1, with TRBD1 identical over 9 bases. CDR1 is DFQATT, CDR2 SNEGSKA, per germline (reference sequence). V shed 7 bases, J shed 6 bases, and the junction held 6 bases outside the gene matches. This CDR3 is built from 12 residues. The CDR3 loop reads CSGETGGAEAFF. CDR3 coding DNA: TGCAGTGGGGAGACAGGGGGAGCTGAAGCTTTCTTT.

This clonotype has a handful of counts. The CDR3 DNA sequence: TGCAGTGCTAGAGATAGGGGAGGTGATGAAAAACTGTTTTTT. Translation: CSARDRGGDEKLFF. The rearrangement joins TRBV20-1 to TRBJ1-4; D possibly corresponds to TRBD1 (5 bases). CDR1 is DFQATT and CDR2 is SNEGSKA in the germline V gene (reference sequence). Trimming cost V 0 bases and J 6 bases, with 11 bases left between them. This CDR3 has 14 amino acids.

This clonotype has at least ten counts. The chain carries TRBV29-1 and TRBJ2-1; D ambiguous. With 7 bases removed from V and 0 bases from J, the gap between germline ends came to 13 bases. Per germline, CDR1 SQVTM and CDR2 ANQGSEA. This CDR3 has 14 residues. The CDR3 region is CSAPSRSSYNEQFF. The CDR3 DNA reads TGCAGCGCCCCGTCCCGAAGCTCCTACAATGAGCAGTTCTTC.

The rearrangement links TRBV28 to TRBJ1-3; a weak D match, TRBD1 (6 bases). V was pared by 6 bases and J by 3 bases, with 15 bases between. The germline CDR1 and CDR2 sequences are MDHEN and SYDVKM. CDR3 size: 15 residues. CDR3 region: CASRSGDRRGNTIYF. Here the CDR3 DNA reads TGTGCCAGCAGATCCGGAGACAGGCGTGGAAACACCATATATTTT.

This clonotype appeared many times. The genes are TRBV20-1 and TRBJ1-5; D remains ambiguous. V was clipped by 0 bases and J by 0 bases, with 12 bases between them. The CDR3 is 16 residues long. Germline V gene data show CDR1 as DFQATT and CDR2 as SNEGSKA (reference sequence). CDR3 amino acids: CSARDGVEVSNQPQHF. CDR3 DNA sequence: TGCAGTGCTAGAGATGGGGTCGAGGTTAGCAATCAGCCCCAGCATTTT.

This chain connects TRBV12-3 or TRBV12-4 to TRBJ2-3, with D tentatively TRBD2 (6 bases). This CDR3 is built from 15 residues. V dropped 5 bases and J dropped 4 bases, with 16 bases sitting between them. Written as DNA, the CDR3 is TGTGCCAGCAGTCTAGGCGGGAAAAAGGCAGATACGCAGTATTTT. This sequence encodes CASSLGGKKADTQYF.

V is TRBV5-4 and J is TRBJ1-1, with unresolved D. The CDR3 is made up of 13 amino acids. Germline-derived CDR1 and CDR2 are SGHNT and YYREEE (reference sequence). V shed 4 bases and J shed 0 bases, with 7 bases lying between them. CDR3 amino acids: CASSRSVNTEAFF. The CDR3 DNA sequence: TGTGCCAGCAGCCGTTCGGTGAACACTGAAGCTTTCTTT.

This clonotype was seen at least ten times. J is TRBJ2-5 and V is TRBV5-1, with D possibly called TRBD1 or TRBD2 (7 bases each). CDR1 is SGHRS, CDR2 YFSETQ, per germline. This CDR3 contains 16 residues. The V end was cut by 3 bases, the J end by 7 bases, with 22 bases between. This chain's CDR3 is CASSSPAGAPGGTQYF. The CDR3 nucleotides read TGCGCCAGCAGCTCTCCCGCGGGGGCCCCAGGGGGGACCCAGTACTTC.

This clonotype was detected many times. The chain carries TRBV7-9 and TRBJ2-7; no clear D gene. The CDR3 consists of 11 residues. CDR1 SEHNR and CDR2 FQNEAQ come from the germline V gene (reference sequence). V was cut by 9 bases and J by 4 bases, with 10 bases left in between. CDR3 region: CASTVGYEQYF. The CDR3 bases are TGTGCCAGTACTGTCGGATACGAGCAGTACTTC. Complete variable domain (other parts from reference TRBV7-9 and TRBJ2-7): DTGVSQNPRHKITKRGQNVTFRCDPISEHNRLYWYRQTLGQGPEFLTYFQNEAQLEKSRLLSDRFSAERPKGSFSTLEIQRTEQGDSAMYLCASTVGYEQYFGPGTRLTVT.

This clonotype was counted at least ten times. The rearrangement uses TRBV7-2 and TRBJ2-7; tentatively, D is TRBD1 or TRBD2 (5 bases each). V was trimmed by 2 bases and J by 4 bases, leaving 18 bases between them. Germline V gene lookup returns CDR1 SGHTA and CDR2 FQGNSA. The CDR3 is 16 amino acids. The CDR3 nucleotides are TGTGCCAGCAGCTTACGGACATTGGGACGCCAGTACGAGCAGTACTTC. Protein product: CASSLRTLGRQYEQYF.

This clonotype showed up just a few times. The gene calls are TRBV27 and TRBJ2-7, with 10 nucleotides matching TRBD1. Germline-derived CDR1 and CDR2 are MNHEY and SMNVEV (reference sequence). V shed 5 bases and J 3 bases; nucleotides not matched to a gene: 13. This CDR3 spans 17 amino acids. The CDR3 spells CASSPGTGASLYYEQYF. CDR3 sequence (DNA): TGTGCCAGCAGTCCCGGGACAGGGGCCAGCCTGTACTACGAGCAGTACTTC.

The chain carries TRBV6-2 or TRBV6-3 and TRBJ2-1, with 12 bases fitting TRBD1. The ends lost 2 bases at V and 4 bases at J; junction bases unmatched: 3. The germline gives CDR1 MNHEY, CDR2 SVGEGT. The CDR3 is 16 amino acids. The CDR3 DNA reads TGTGCCAGCAGTTACGGGACAGGGGGCCGGTACAATGAGCAGTTCTTC. Translating gives CASSYGTGGRYNEQFF.